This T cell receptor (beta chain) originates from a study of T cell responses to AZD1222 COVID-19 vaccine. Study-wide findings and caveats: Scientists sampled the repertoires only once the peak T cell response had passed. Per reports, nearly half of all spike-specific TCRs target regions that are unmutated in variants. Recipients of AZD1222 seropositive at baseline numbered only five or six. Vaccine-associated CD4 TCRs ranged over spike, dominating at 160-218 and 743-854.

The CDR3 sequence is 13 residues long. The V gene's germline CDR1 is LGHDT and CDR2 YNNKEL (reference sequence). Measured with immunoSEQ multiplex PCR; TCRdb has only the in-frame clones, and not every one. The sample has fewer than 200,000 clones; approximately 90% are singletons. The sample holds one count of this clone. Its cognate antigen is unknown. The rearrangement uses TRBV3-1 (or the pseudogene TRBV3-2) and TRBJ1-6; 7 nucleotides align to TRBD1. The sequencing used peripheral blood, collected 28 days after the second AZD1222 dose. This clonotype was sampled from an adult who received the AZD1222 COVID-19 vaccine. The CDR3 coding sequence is TGTGCTTGCGGGACAGCACCAAATTCACCCCTCCACTTT. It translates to CACGTAPNSPLHF.